The 23 T cell receptor beta chains listed next were all sequenced from one sample in a study of T-cell memory formation after mild COVID-19. TCRdb recomputed calls from the 5' RACE reads with MiXCR, one row per CDR3 protein. The table includes roughly 280,000 distinct CDR3 sequences, 8% to 10% detected once. Material for sequencing was PBMCs or a T cell subset sorted from them (not recorded which). These receptor sequences come from a man between 18 and 29 years old who had mild COVID-19 (a few samples of this study predate the infection). Cell type and time point are not known.

This clonotype has at least ten counts. The chain employs TRBV5-1 and TRBJ2-1, with TRBD2 as a possible D gene (5 bases). The germline gives CDR1 SGHRS, CDR2 YFSETQ. V lost 4 bases and J 0 bases, leaving 8 bases between the germline ends. This CDR3 has 14 amino acids. CDR3 nucleotides: TGCGCCAGCAGCCCGGGAAACTCCTACAATGAGCAGTTCTTC. Translated, it gives CASSPGNSYNEQFF.

This clonotype was counted between two and nine times. This chain links TRBV20-1 with TRBJ1-5, with D unresolved. Germline CDR1 DFQATT, CDR2 SNEGSKA (reference sequence). This CDR3 region has 15 residues. The ends were cut back, 3 bases at V and 4 bases at J, with 16 bases in the middle. The CDR3 loop reads CSASRSSPGNQPQHF. The CDR3 nucleotides read TGCAGTGCTAGCCGATCTAGTCCGGGGAATCAGCCCCAGCATTTT.

The table lists this clonotype with many counts. The V call is TRBV6-1, the J call TRBJ1-3, with D possibly being TRBD1 (5 bases). Germline lookup yields CDR1 MNHNS and CDR2 SASEGT. The V end lost 8 bases, the J end lost 0 bases, and 11 bases lay between the germline ends. CDR3 size: 14 residues. CDR3 in DNA: TGTGCCAGCGGGGACGCAATCTCTGGAAACACCATATATTTT. This encodes CASGDAISGNTIYF.

This clonotype occurred a few times. The genes are TRBV20-1 and TRBJ1-2; 10 nucleotides align to TRBD1. The V segment lost 3 bases and the J segment 9 bases; nucleotides outside the gene matches: 7. CDR1 and CDR2 from the germline V gene are DFQATT and SNEGSKA (reference sequence). This CDR3 is built from 13 residues. The CDR3 protein is CSASLDRGISYTF. In DNA form, the CDR3 reads TGCAGTGCTAGCCTGGACAGGGGGATTAGCTACACCTTC.

CDR3 region: CASSFPVYTDTQYF. CDR3 nucleotide sequence: TGTGCCAGCAGCTTTCCGGTTTACACAGATACGCAGTATTTT. The V call is TRBV7-9, the J call TRBJ2-3; D unresolved. This CDR3 is 14 amino acids long. Trimming stripped 3 bases from V and 2 bases from J, with 9 bases between. CDR1 and CDR2 from the germline V gene are SEHNR and FQNEAQ (reference sequence).

As concerns this clonotype: Just one base apart from a much larger clone, this may be a read error. The chain recombines TRBV6-2 or TRBV6-3 with TRBJ2-7; the match to TRBD2 covers 8 bases. V lost 4 bases, J lost 3 bases, and 11 bases stayed unmatched. Germline-derived CDR1 and CDR2 are MNHEY and SVGEGT. The CDR3 loop spans 16 amino acids. CDR3 DNA sequence: TGTGCCAGCAGTTCCCCCTGGAGCGGGAGCCACTACGAGCAGTACTTC. Protein sequence: CASSSPWSGSHYEQYF.

In this sample, this clonotype turned up many times. The V and J genes are TRBV5-1 and TRBJ2-4, with 7 bases aligning to TRBD1. The ends lost 0 bases at V and 7 bases at J; junction bases unmatched: 1. The CDR3 extends over 13 amino acids. Germline V lookup: CDR1 SGHRS, CDR2 YFSETQ. The CDR3 spells CASSLVGQNIQYF. DNA for the CDR3: TGCGCCAGCAGCTTGGTGGGACAGAACATTCAGTACTTC.

This clonotype has only a few counts. The CDR3 DNA reads as TGTGCCAGCAGTGAACCGGGGTTGTACGAGCAGTACGTC. Residues: CASSEPGLYEQYV. V gene TRBV6-1 combines with J gene TRBJ2-7, with D perhaps matching TRBD2 (5 bases). Germline V gene lookup returns CDR1 MNHNS and CDR2 SASEGT. The CDR3 is made up of 13 amino acids. The V gene lost 2 bases and the J gene lost 4 bases, with 9 bases spanning the gap.

V is TRBV15 and J is TRBJ2-3; D is ambiguous. With 0 bases removed from V and 5 bases from J, the gap between germline ends came to 6 bases. The CDR3 totals 13 residues. Germline V lookup: CDR1 LNHNV, CDR2 YYDKDF (reference sequence). The CDR3 spells CATSRDLGDTQYF. The CDR3 DNA reads TGTGCCACCAGCAGAGATTTGGGAGATACGCAGTATTTT.

The sample holds a few counts of this clonotype. CDR3 DNA: TGTGCCAGCAGCTTGTATTTGGACAGTTATTCACCCCTCCACTTT. This translates into CASSLYLDSYSPLHF. The chain joins TRBV5-6 to TRBJ1-6, with D perhaps TRBD1 (6 bases). From germline, CDR1 is SGHDT and CDR2 YYEEEE. The CDR3 is made up of 15 amino acids. V was clipped by 1 base and J by 8 bases, with 13 bases between them.

This clonotype was seen at least ten times. The gene calls are TRBV7-3 and TRBJ2-1; a weak D match, TRBD2 (5 bases). This CDR3 contains 15 residues. CDR1 and CDR2 (germline): SGHTA, FQGTGA. The V gene lost 5 bases and the J gene lost 2 bases, with 13 bases spanning the gap. CDR3 amino acids: CASSPGGSAYNEQFF. The CDR3 nucleotides are TGTGCCAGCAGCCCGGGCGGGTCAGCCTACAATGAGCAGTTCTTC.

For this clonotype: A read error may be the cause here, since a much bigger clone is one base away. The V and J genes are TRBV20-1 and TRBJ2-2, with D perhaps matching TRBD2 (7 bases). Germline V gene sequence: CDR1 DFQATT, CDR2 SNEGSKA (reference sequence). The CDR3 covers 17 residues. V was pared by 1 base and J by 4 bases, with 19 bases between. CDR3 residues: CSARGPRGGAGTGELFF. CDR3 bases: TGCAGTGCTAGAGGTCCTAGAGGGGGGGCCGGCACCGGGGAGCTGTTTTTT.

This clonotype was detected a few times. The V and J genes are TRBV20-1 and TRBJ2-7, with D perhaps given as TRBD1 or TRBD2 (7 bases each). Trimming left V 6 bases short and J 5 bases short, with 20 bases between. Germline-derived CDR1 and CDR2 are DFQATT and SNEGSKA (reference sequence). The CDR3 is 14 amino acids. Written as DNA, the CDR3 is TGCAGTGCCCACCAGGGAGGGGGCAACCACGAGCAGTACTTC. Translation gives CSAHQGGGNHEQYF.

The chain recombines TRBV7-2 with TRBJ1-4, with unresolved D. The CDR3 length is 17 residues. With 5 bases removed from V and 8 bases from J, the gap between germline ends came to 24 bases. Germline V CDR1 and CDR2: SGHTA, FQGNSA. The CDR3 DNA reads as TGTGCCAGCAGCGTGGGCCGCTCCCCAAACCTGGTCGAAAAACTGTTTTTT. Translating gives CASSVGRSPNLVEKLFF.

Only a few counts were recorded for this clonotype. The J gene is TRBJ2-7, the V gene TRBV28; tentative D call: TRBD1 (5 bases). Looked up from germline, CDR1 is MDHEN and CDR2 is SYDVKM. The CDR3 runs 14 residues. Trimming stripped 7 bases from V and 0 bases from J, with 13 bases between. The CDR3 nucleotides are TGTGCCAGCAACTCTCCAGGGAACTCCTACGAGCAGTACGTC. Encoded protein: CASNSPGNSYEQYV.

This clonotype came up a few times. The chain links TRBV18 to TRBJ2-7; D call uncertain. The CDR3 has 13 amino acids. V shed 2 bases and J shed 5 bases, with 10 bases lying between them. Germline CDR1 is KGHSH and CDR2 is LQKENI. The CDR3 DNA reads as TGTGCCAGCTCACCAACTCACTTCCACGAGCAGTACGTC. Protein product: CASSPTHFHEQYV.

The genes are TRBV5-5 and TRBJ1-6, with D perhaps matching TRBD1 (6 bases). Deletions cut 7 bases from V and 6 bases from J, with 20 bases between. The CDR3 is made up of 16 amino acids. From germline, CDR1 is SGHKS and CDR2 YYEKEE (reference sequence). CDR3: CASARYPGASNSPLHF. For the CDR3, the DNA is TGTGCCAGCGCTCGATATCCGGGGGCGTCTAATTCACCCCTCCACTTT.

This clonotype occurred many times. The chain couples TRBV7-6 to TRBJ2-1; D gene ambiguous. The CDR3 loop spans 15 amino acids. Trimming stripped 2 bases from V and 5 bases from J, with 13 bases between. Germline V gene sequence: CDR1 SGHVS, CDR2 FNYEAQ. The CDR3 here is CASSLNTQPNNEQFF. The CDR3 region has the DNA TGTGCCAGCAGCTTAAATACACAGCCTAACAATGAGCAGTTCTTC.

This clonotype was counted at least ten times. This chain links TRBV5-1 with TRBJ2-1, with 7 positions matching TRBD2. Germline values: CDR1 SGHRS, CDR2 YFSETQ. The CDR3 has 14 residues. After removal of 4 bases from V and 9 bases from J, the junction contained 10 bases not matched to a gene. The CDR3 coding sequence is TGCGCCAGCAGCCCGGGACTACCTCTCGGTGAGCAGTTCTTC. Translated, it gives CASSPGLPLGEQFF.

The DNA for the CDR3 is TGCGCCAGCAGCTTGGCACAGACTCCGAACAATGAGCAGTTCTTC. This translates into CASSLAQTPNNEQFF. The chain employs TRBV5-1 and TRBJ2-1; D gene uncertain. Germline V gene lookup returns CDR1 SGHRS and CDR2 YFSETQ. The CDR3 totals 15 residues. Trimming cost V 0 bases and J 5 bases, with 12 bases left between them.

The chain carries TRBV4-2 and TRBJ2-3; unclear D gene. The CDR3 extends over 14 amino acids. Between the trimmed V and J ends, which lost 6 bases and 6 bases, there was a span of 16 bases. Looked up from germline, CDR1 is LGHNA and CDR2 is YNFKEQ. The CDR3 DNA reads as TGTGCCAGCAGACGGTCTAATCCGATCGATACGCAGTATTTT. It translates to CASRRSNPIDTQYF.

This clonotype was detected many times. The chain uses TRBV24-1 and TRBJ1-2, with 8 positions matching TRBD1. Per the germline V gene, CDR1 is KGHDR and CDR2 is SFDVKD. J lost 3 bases, V lost 5 bases, and 7 bases had no gene match. The CDR3 has 15 residues. CDR3 nucleotide sequence: TGTGCCACCAGTGCCTGGACAGGGTCCGACTATGGCTACACCTTC. It is translated as CATSAWTGSDYGYTF.

The rearrangement links TRBV4-1 to TRBJ2-1; 8 bases are a match to TRBD2. V lost 4 bases to trimming and J lost 3 bases; unmatched junction nucleotides: 5. The CDR3 extends over 15 amino acids. Germline CDR1 and CDR2: MGHRA and YSYEKL. In nucleotides, the CDR3 is TGCGCCAGCAGCCCAGCCGGGACTAGCTACAATGAGCAGTTCTTC. It translates to CASSPAGTSYNEQFF.